The next 26 T cell receptor beta chains were all read from a single sample in a study of T cells in Graves' hyperthyroidism and ophthalmopathy. There were TCR beta CDR3 regions amplified from RNA transcripts. HTBI primers drove first-round RT-PCR of the TCR CDR3. In TCRdb, the multiplex PCR reads were re-called with MiXCR into one record per CDR3 protein. The table records around 690,000 distinct CDR3 sequences, 15% to 20% of them present only once. The sample consisted of blood. The receptors shown here come from a man aged 50-59 years with Graves' hyperthyroidism.

The V and J genes are TRBV7-9 and TRBJ2-1; D gene ambiguous. V lost 4 bases and J 6 bases, leaving 7 bases between the germline ends. The CDR3 spans 12 residues. Germline V CDR1 and CDR2: SEHNR, FQNEAQ (reference sequence). CDR3: CASSYYSNEQFF. The CDR3 bases are TGTGCCAGCAGCTATTACAGCAATGAGCAGTTCTTC.

This clonotype has ten or more counts. V is TRBV2 and J is TRBJ2-2; D is unresolved. The V and J ends lost 5 bases and 0 bases respectively, with 13 bases between them. CDR1 is SNHLY, CDR2 FYNNEI, per germline. This CDR3 comprises 16 residues. CDR3 residues: CASSSSGQPNTGELFF. In DNA form, the CDR3 reads TGTGCCAGCAGTAGCTCCGGGCAGCCGAACACCGGGGAGCTGTTTTTT.

The gene calls are TRBV5-5 and TRBJ2-2; D is uncertain. The length of the CDR3 is 14 residues. Trimming removed 0 bases from V and 14 bases from J, with 17 bases in between. CDR1 and CDR2 (germline): SGHKS, YYEKEE (reference sequence). Written as DNA, the CDR3 is TGTGCCAGCAGCTTGGATTATATCGTGGCACCCCTGTTTTTT. Translation: CASSLDYIVAPLFF.

This clonotype was seen many times. The chain is built from TRBV30 and TRBJ2-3, with TRBD2 as a possible D gene (5 bases). Germline assignment: CDR1 GTSNPN and CDR2 SVGIG (reference sequence). The CDR3 is 14 amino acids. V was pared by 4 bases and J by 3 bases, with 14 bases between. For the CDR3, the DNA is TGTGCCTGGACCGTAACTAGTGAGACAGATACGCAGTATTTT. This translates into CAWTVTSETDTQYF.

Only a few counts were recorded for this clonotype. V gene TRBV30 combines with J gene TRBJ1-2; D gene unclear. The CDR3 runs 14 residues. Germline V lookup: CDR1 GTSNPN, CDR2 SVGIG (reference sequence). The V end was cut by 0 bases, the J end by 8 bases, with 16 bases between. Here the CDR3 DNA reads TGTGCCTGGAGTGTACGGCAGGAGGGTAGGGGCTACACCTTC. Translating it yields CAWSVRQEGRGYTF.

This clonotype was observed once. The V and J genes are TRBV19 and TRBJ2-2, with 7 nucleotides matching TRBD2. V lost 3 bases and J lost 7; bases outside the gene matches: 5. The germline gives CDR1 LNHDA, CDR2 SQIVND (reference sequence). The CDR3 has 14 amino acids. This chain's CDR3 is CASSIGGLGGELFF. CDR3 nucleotides: TGTGCCAGTAGTATCGGCGGACTAGGCGGGGAGCTGTTTTTT.

At least ten counts were recorded for this clonotype. This sequence joins TRBV2 and TRBJ2-1; 7 bases map to TRBD1. This CDR3 spans 14 amino acids. Germline trimming cut 11 bases from V and 0 bases from J; bases unmatched to any gene: 7. Germline CDR1 SNHLY, CDR2 FYNNEI. The CDR3 reads CAGGQLSSYNEQFF. In DNA form, the CDR3 reads TGTGCCGGGGGACAGTTGAGCTCCTACAATGAGCAGTTCTTC. Full variable domain (outside the CDR3, taken from reference TRBV2 and TRBJ2-1): EPEVTQTPSHQVTQMGQEVILRCVPISNHLYFYWYRQILGQKVEFLVSFYNNEISEKSEIFDDQFSVERPDGSNFTLKIRSTKLEDSAMYFCAGGQLSSYNEQFFGPGTRLTVL.

This clonotype has just one count. This chain joins TRBV19 and TRBJ1-2; D ambiguous. CDR1 and CDR2 from the germline V gene are LNHDA and SQIVND (reference sequence). CDR3 length: 13 amino acids. The germline V and J ends were trimmed by 3 bases and 2 bases, with 7 bases remaining between them. The CDR3 protein is CASSIGLNYGYTF. CDR3 in DNA: TGTGCCAGTAGTATCGGGTTGAACTATGGCTACACCTTC. Filled out from reference TRBV19 and TRBJ1-2, the complete variable domain reads DGGITQSPKYLFRKEGQNVTLSCEQNLNHDAMYWYRQDPGQGLRLIYYSQIVNDFQKGDIAEGYSVSREKKESFPLTVTSAQKNPTAFYLCASSIGLNYGYTFGSGTRLTVV.

This clonotype was detected a few times. V and J are TRBV28 and TRBJ2-3; the D call may be TRBD1 or TRBD2 (7 bases each). Germline V gene data show CDR1 as MDHEN and CDR2 as SYDVKM. Trimming took off 3 bases at V and 1 base at J, with 14 bases between the two ends. This CDR3 region has 16 residues. The CDR3 sequence is CASSFPPGGGTDTQYF. CDR3 DNA sequence: TGTGCCAGCAGTTTTCCCCCAGGGGGGGGCACAGATACGCAGTATTTT. The full variable domain, its missing parts supplied by reference TRBV28 and TRBJ2-3, is DVKVTQSSRYLVKRTGEKVFLECVQDMDHENMFWYRQDPGLGLRLIYFSYDVKMKEKGDIPEGYSVSREKKERFSLILESASTNQTSMYLCASSFPPGGGTDTQYFGPGTRLTVL.

On this clonotype itself: Here the CDR3 omits its conserved ending phenylalanine or tryptophan, so a read error is the likely source. The genes are TRBV28 and TRBJ1-4; 7 bases match TRBD1. This CDR3 spans 16 amino acids. Trimming took 5 bases from V and 2 from J; bases not matched to a gene: 8. Germline-derived CDR1 and CDR2 are MDHEN and SYDVKM. The CDR3 here is CASSLQGRVTNEKLFY. The DNA for the CDR3 is TGTGCCAGCAGTCTACAGGGGAGGGTGACTAATGAAAAACTGTTTTAT.

The V call is TRBV10-3, the J call TRBJ1-5, with D uncertain. There are 15 residues in the CDR3. Looked up from germline, CDR1 is ENHRY and CDR2 is SYGVKD. Trimming took 0 bases from V and 4 from J, leaving 10 bases between them. The CDR3 region is CAISESWATNQPQHF. For the CDR3, the DNA is TGTGCCATCAGTGAGTCCTGGGCCACAAATCAGCCCCAGCATTTT.

Concerning this clonotype itself: Since no conserved phenylalanine or tryptophan closes the CDR3, a read error is the likely cause. Because the CDR3's place on the DNA is in doubt, the DNA is left out and the CDR3 is given as listed by TCRdb. The V call is TRBV5-6, the J call TRBJ1-1; the table names TRBD1, a call not compared with the DNA. The CDR3 contains 14 residues when both ends are counted. From germline, CDR1 is SGHDT and CDR2 YYEEEE. The CDR3 spells CASSFGTGDTEDFV.

The chain combines TRBV7-9 with TRBJ2-1; 9 bases fit TRBD2. CDR3 length: 17 residues. The junction had 11 bases not matched to a gene; V was cut back by 4 bases and J by 4 bases. CDR1 and CDR2 (germline): SEHNR, FQNEAQ (reference sequence). CDR3 sequence reads: CASSSARGLARYNEQFF. The CDR3 nucleotides are TGTGCCAGCAGCTCCGCCCGCGGACTAGCGAGATACAATGAGCAGTTCTTC.

This clonotype has a count of ten or more. The genes are TRBV7-2 and TRBJ1-4; unclear D gene. Germline V lookup: CDR1 SGHTA, CDR2 FQGNSA. V was cut by 0 bases and J by 4 bases, with 6 bases left in between. This CDR3 comprises 14 residues. DNA of the CDR3: TGTGCCAGCAGCTTAGCAGGAGTTAATGAAAAACTGTTTTTT. Translating it yields CASSLAGVNEKLFF.

V is TRBV5-1 and J is TRBJ2-5; TRBD1 aligns across 7 bases. This CDR3 spans 15 amino acids. Germline lookup yields CDR1 SGHRS and CDR2 YFSETQ. V lost 4 bases and J lost 4; bases outside the gene matches: 10. CDR3 protein: CASSSLQGQRETQYF. CDR3 nucleotides: TGCGCCAGCAGCAGCCTACAGGGGCAGAGAGAGACCCAGTACTTC.

This clonotype has more than one count but fewer than ten. This rearrangement joins TRBV7-6 to TRBJ1-3; D perhaps matches TRBD1 (6 bases). Germline-derived CDR1 and CDR2 are SGHVS and FNYEAQ. The germline V and J ends were trimmed by 1 base and 0 bases, with 13 bases remaining between them. The length of the CDR3 is 17 residues. The CDR3: CASSLDETGFSGNTIYF. CDR3 nucleotide sequence: TGTGCCAGCAGCTTAGATGAGACAGGCTTCTCTGGAAACACCATATATTTT. The full variable domain, completed using reference TRBV7-6 and TRBJ1-3, is GAGVSQSPRYKVTKRGQDVALRCDPISGHVSLYWYRQALGQGPEFLTYFNYEAQQDKSGLPNDRFSAERPEGSISTLTIQRTEQRDSAMYRCASSLDETGFSGNTIYFGEGSWLTVV.

The V gene is TRBV15, the J gene TRBJ2-7; D perhaps matches TRBD2 (5 bases). The length of the CDR3 is 15 residues. V was clipped by 0 bases and J by 0 bases, with 9 bases between them. The germline CDR1 and CDR2 sequences are LNHNV and YYDKDF (reference sequence). The CDR3 DNA reads as TGTGCCACCAGCAGAGATCAAGAGGGCTCCTACGAGCAGTACTTC. Amino acid sequence: CATSRDQEGSYEQYF.

This chain uses TRBV10-3 with TRBJ2-3; TRBD1 aligns across 10 bases. The CDR3 runs to 15 residues. J was trimmed by 4 bases and V by 5 bases; bases with no gene match: 6. Per germline, CDR1 ENHRY and CDR2 SYGVKD. CDR3 loop: CAISPGQGEADTQYF. In nucleotides, the CDR3 is TGTGCCATCAGTCCAGGACAGGGGGAGGCAGATACGCAGTATTTT.

This clonotype was seen many times. V usage is TRBV7-9 and J usage is TRBJ1-4; D is perhaps TRBD1 (6 bases). Germline CDR1 SEHNR, CDR2 FQNEAQ (reference sequence). The CDR3 is made up of 15 amino acids. Between the trimmed V and J ends, which lost 8 bases and 5 bases, there was a span of 18 bases. DNA of the CDR3: TGTGCCAGCGACATTCGAGGGGGTTCAAATGAAAAACTGTTTTTT. This translates into CASDIRGGSNEKLFF.

Concerning this clonotype itself: This may come from a read error, since a much larger clone is one base off. This chain uses TRBV3-1 with TRBJ2-7; TRBD2 agrees at 14 bases. Germline assignment: CDR1 LGHDT and CDR2 YNNKEL (reference sequence). The ends lost 0 bases at V and 2 bases at J; junction bases unmatched: 6. CDR3 length: 18 residues. DNA for the CDR3: TGTGCCAGCAGCCAAGATGGACTAGCGGGAGGACCTCCCTACGAGCAGTACTTC. Translating it yields CASSQDGLAGGPPYEQYF.

The genes are TRBV6-2 or TRBV6-3 and TRBJ1-5; D unclear. The CDR3 runs 13 residues. Germline V gives CDR1 MNHEY, CDR2 SVGEGT. The V end was cut by 2 bases, the J end by 5 bases, with 7 bases between. The CDR3 nucleotides read TGTGCCAGCAGTTACAGGTCCGATCAGCCCCAGCATTTT. Translating it yields CASSYRSDQPQHF.

This clonotype came up many times. V usage is TRBV7-9 and J usage is TRBJ2-5; either TRBD1 or TRBD2 may supply D (5 bases each). Trimming removed 3 bases at V and 4 bases at J, with 18 bases between. The CDR3 has 16 amino acids. Germline V gene lookup returns CDR1 SEHNR and CDR2 FQNEAQ (reference sequence). CDR3 amino acids: CASSLGSGTQGETQYF. The DNA for the CDR3 is TGTGCCAGCAGCTTGGGATCCGGGACCCAGGGAGAGACCCAGTACTTC.

This clonotype has a handful of counts. The chain has TRBV28 and TRBJ2-7; no definite D call. V lost 5 bases to trimming and J lost 6 bases, with 23 bases between them. The germline V gene has CDR1 MDHEN and CDR2 SYDVKM. The CDR3 runs to 16 residues. The CDR3 bases are TGTGCCAGCAGTCTAACAAGGACCTCCCCCCCCTCCGAGCAGTACTTC. Its protein is CASSLTRTSPPSEQYF. Complete variable domain (other parts from reference TRBV28 and TRBJ2-7): DVKVTQSSRYLVKRTGEKVFLECVQDMDHENMFWYRQDPGLGLRLIYFSYDVKMKEKGDIPEGYSVSREKKERFSLILESASTNQTSMYLCASSLTRTSPPSEQYFGPGTRLTVT.

This clonotype was picked up a small number of times. The chain uses TRBV7-3 and TRBJ1-2; 10 bases are shared with TRBD1. CDR1 is SGHTA, CDR2 FQGTGA, per germline. The CDR3 runs 16 residues. V dropped 2 bases and J dropped 4; count of bases not matched to a gene: 7. The CDR3 DNA sequence: TGTGCCAGCAGCTTATTACCGGGACAGGGGCCCTATGGCTACACCTTC. Amino acid sequence: CASSLLPGQGPYGYTF.

This rearrangement joins TRBV20-1 to TRBJ2-3, with 12 bases that match TRBD2. Unmatched junction bases numbered 2, after V lost 1 base and J lost 3 bases. Germline CDR1 DFQATT, CDR2 SNEGSKA (reference sequence). The CDR3 is made up of 15 amino acids. For the CDR3, the DNA is TGCAGTGCTAGAGGACTAGCGGGAGCAACAGATACGCAGTATTTT. Amino acid sequence: CSARGLAGATDTQYF.

This clonotype was observed a few times. V and J are TRBV13 and TRBJ1-1, with D uncertain. Germline loops: CDR1 PRHDT, CDR2 FYEKMQ (reference sequence). The ends were cut back, 4 bases at V and 11 bases at J, with 14 bases in the middle. The CDR3 contains 12 residues. CDR3 nucleotides: TGTGCCAGCAGCTCAGCCCCGGACCCGGCTTTCTTT. Amino acids: CASSSAPDPAFF.